Listed below are T cell receptor beta chains from one sample, sequenced in a study of OX40 agonist ivuxolimab in advanced cancers. Method: immunoSEQ multiplex PCR; TCRdb's copy keeps in-frame clones and lacks some. Of around 95,000 clones in the sample, 89% are singletons; the top ten hold about 0.15%. The material was CD4+ or CD8+ T cells sorted from blood, obtained in a trial of the OX40 agonist ivuxolimab. These receptors all stem from an adult with an advanced solid tumor such as melanoma, head and neck, liver or kidney cancer. Each CDR3 is given with its conserved first and last residue. The order of the fields is J gene, V gene, CDR3 protein.

>TRBJ2-1|TRBV5-6
CASSLDPGGVNEQFF
>TRBJ2-5|TRBV5-1
CASSRIGGMQETQYF
>TRBJ2-1|TRBV25-1
CASSSSGRGNEQFF
>TRBJ2-4|TRBV18
CASSPRGHPTKNIQYF
>TRBJ2-5|TRBV28
CASSLSGWGPIETQYF
>TRBJ2-1|TRBV19
CASKAGSSYNEQFF
>TRBJ1-3|TRBV5-1
CASSLGQFTFSGNTIYF
>TRBJ1-2|TRBV30
CAWRDRLGGGYGYTF
>TRBJ1-4|TRBV15
CATSPPGTGGEKLFF
>TRBJ1-3|TRBV15
CATSRERPFSGNTIYF
>TRBJ2-7|TRBV30
CAWSVVGSGRSKGEQYF
>TRBJ1-4|TRBV5-8
CATSRQVRATNEKLFF
>TRBJ1-4|TRBV5-4
CASSSKPDRGLGEKLFF
>TRBJ2-7|TRBV5-6
CASSTPGQGSTYEQYF
>TRBJ1-4|TRBV5-4
CASSIATTTNEKLFF
>TRBJ1-1|TRBV7-2
CASSPRARTWGANTEAFF
>TRBJ2-7|TRBV29-1
CSVASGQYQHF
>TRBJ2-3|TRBV5-3
CARSPGVRARTDTQYF
>TRBJ2-5|TRBV29-1
CSVASRSGRAETQYF
>TRBJ2-7|TRBV28
CASTPHPGTYEQYF
>TRBJ1-1|TRBV7-2
CASSFSGNTEAFF
>TRBJ2-1|TRBV18
CASSPPFGLYNEQFF
>TRBJ2-7|TRBV2
CASSGDVAGYEQYF
>TRBJ2-3|TRBV5-6
CASSVTGAGFTDTQYF
>TRBJ2-2|TRBV11-2
CASSLIHRGGELFF
>TRBJ1-2|TRBV25-1
CASSDTGRAYIGYTF
>TRBJ1-1|TRBV12-2
CASRLEGGNTEAFF
>TRBJ2-2|TRBV11-1
CASSLDSRTANTGELFF
>TRBJ2-1|TRBV10-3
CAISALVASGREQFF
>TRBJ2-7|TRBV2
CASSELRVAYF
>TRBJ2-7|TRBV27
CASSYSGERNEQYF
>TRBJ2-2|TRBV5-4
CASSLGGSGIIGGELFF
>TRBJ2-1|TRBV10-3
CAISESGKRNEQFF
>TRBJ1-2|TRBV30
CAWSVWQPRGYTF
>TRBJ2-3|TRBV5-1
CASGLNLKDTQYF
>TRBJ2-2|TRBV6-6
CASSYVSGELFF
>TRBJ2-1|TRBV7-9
CASSLRPSGGADEQFF
>TRBJ2-2|TRBV6-1
CASSVSNTGELFF
>TRBJ2-3|TRBV7-6
CASKSRGPSTDTQYF
>TRBJ1-3|TRBV9
CASSLTGGTGNTIYF
>TRBJ2-2|TRBV19
CASSIVTAYTGELFF
>TRBJ2-7|TRBV21-1
CASRALGRIIYEQYF
>TRBJ2-7|TRBV7-9
CASSLSGITYEQYF
>TRBJ2-3|TRBV5-1
CASSTGAGTDTQYF
>TRBJ2-5|TRBV5-1
CASSLAEAGGLETQYF
>TRBJ2-7|TRBV4-1
CASSQDNRDGLYEQYF
>TRBJ1-3|TRBV30
CAWSVQRGPGNTIYF
>TRBJ2-1|TRBV9
CASSPRGAVLNEQFF
>TRBJ2-7|TRBV7-9
CASSPKARDEQYF
>TRBJ1-2|TRBV5-6
CASSLVPSPGYTF
>TRBJ1-1|TRBV18
CASSPPRANTEAFF
>TRBJ2-5|TRBV5-4
CASSSGQQQETQYF
>TRBJ1-5|TRBV19
CASSIGRGRGQPQHF
>TRBJ1-2|TRBV29-1
CSVYRGQWNYGYTF
>TRBJ2-7|TRBV27
CASSLKTGGASSYEQYF